This T cell receptor beta chain appears in the sequencing data of a study of technical replicates of blood from a handful of donors. This table comes from immunoSEQ multiplex PCR, and its TCRdb copy is limited to in-frame clones, with some not included. The sample records around 58,000 clones, 80% to 90% being singletons. This CDR3 is 17 amino acids long. Per germline, CDR1 SGHAT and CDR2 FQNNGV. The V and J ends lost 4 bases and 5 bases, in that order; junction bases with no gene match: 11. The clonotype comes from a human donor in good health. Some clones in this sample may be carry-over from other donors' samples. Sequencing was done on a sample of PBMCs. The chain couples TRBV11-2 to TRBJ2-5, with 12 bases that match TRBD2. The CDR3 region has the DNA TGTGCCAGCAGCTCCGGTCTAGCGGGAGGGCCGGGGGAGACCCAGTACTTC. The encoded protein is CASSSGLAGGPGETQYF.